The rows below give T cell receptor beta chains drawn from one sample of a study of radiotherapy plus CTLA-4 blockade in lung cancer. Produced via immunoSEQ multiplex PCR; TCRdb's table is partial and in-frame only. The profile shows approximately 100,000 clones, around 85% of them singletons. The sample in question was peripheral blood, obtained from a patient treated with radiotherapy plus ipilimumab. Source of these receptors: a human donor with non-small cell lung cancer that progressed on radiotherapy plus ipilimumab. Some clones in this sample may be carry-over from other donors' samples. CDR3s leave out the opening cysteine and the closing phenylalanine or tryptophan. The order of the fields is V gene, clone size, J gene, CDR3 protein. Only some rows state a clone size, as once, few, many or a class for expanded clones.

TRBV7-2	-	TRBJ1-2	ASSQGQGDGYT
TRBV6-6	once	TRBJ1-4	ASSDGATNEKLF
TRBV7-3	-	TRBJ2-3	ASSMLGPTDTQY
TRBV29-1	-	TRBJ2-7	SVGTGQGYEQY
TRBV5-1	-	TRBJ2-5	ASSPGLAGGAGAQY
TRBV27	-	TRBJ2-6	ASSRRDRTSGANVLT
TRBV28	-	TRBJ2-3	ASRRLEMITDTQY
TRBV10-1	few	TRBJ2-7	ASSEGTSGSYEQY
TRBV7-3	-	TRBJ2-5	ASSLYSGSQETQY
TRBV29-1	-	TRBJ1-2	SVLEVYGYT
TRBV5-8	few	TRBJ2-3	ASSQGTSGGADTQY
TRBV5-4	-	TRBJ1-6	ASSRGLGDSPLH
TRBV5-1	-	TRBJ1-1	ASTEFGRTEAF
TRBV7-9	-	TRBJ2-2	ASSFRADTGELF
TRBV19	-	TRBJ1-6	ASQTVENSPLH
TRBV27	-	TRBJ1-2	ASSLTHRGGGIYGYT
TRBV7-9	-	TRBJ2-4	ASSLSGTGENIQY
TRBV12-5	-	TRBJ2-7	ASAADRESYEQY
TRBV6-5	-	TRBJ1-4	ASSYEDRGDEKLF
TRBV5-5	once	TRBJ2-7	ASSPRQWNTYEQY
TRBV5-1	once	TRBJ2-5	ASSLAGQGAVETQY
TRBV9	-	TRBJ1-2	ASSWDPGITPRAYGYT
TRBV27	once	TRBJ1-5	AGSLKREDGDNQPQH
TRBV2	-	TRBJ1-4	ASSSRAFSEKLF
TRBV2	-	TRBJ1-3	ASTSGGSGNTIY
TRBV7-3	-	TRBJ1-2	ATRDGENYGYT
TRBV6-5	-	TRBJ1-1	ASSYGGNMNTEAF
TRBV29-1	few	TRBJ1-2	SSSTGYPYGYT
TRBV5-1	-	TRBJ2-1	ASSLGDTYNEQF
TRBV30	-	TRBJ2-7	AWRRNPGQGMYEQY
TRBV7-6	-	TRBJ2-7	ASSLVVAQGIDEQY
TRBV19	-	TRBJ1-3	ASREGSGNTIY
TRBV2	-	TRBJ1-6	ASNGAGQLH
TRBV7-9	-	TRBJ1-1	ASSLGMTWTTEAF
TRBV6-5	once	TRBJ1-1	ASTVGRNTEAF
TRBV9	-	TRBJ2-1	ASSAAVSSYNEQF
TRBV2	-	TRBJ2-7	ASGSTGLYYEQY
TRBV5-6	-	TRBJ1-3	ASSFGAGAGNTIY
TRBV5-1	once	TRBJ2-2	ASTSDWGGLGYTGELF
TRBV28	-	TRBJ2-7	ASSLRQRGGYEQY
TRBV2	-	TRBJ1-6	ASRGDSSVSPLH
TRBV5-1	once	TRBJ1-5	ASSADPDGLQH
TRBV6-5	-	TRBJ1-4	ASSYRGGWEKLF
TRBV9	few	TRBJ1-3	ASSASLSGNTIY
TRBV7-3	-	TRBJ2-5	ASSLYSGAETQY
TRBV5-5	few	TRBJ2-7	ASSFALDPSYYEQY
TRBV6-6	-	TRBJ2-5	ASRTWTAQETQY
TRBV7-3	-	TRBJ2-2	ASSLESGELF